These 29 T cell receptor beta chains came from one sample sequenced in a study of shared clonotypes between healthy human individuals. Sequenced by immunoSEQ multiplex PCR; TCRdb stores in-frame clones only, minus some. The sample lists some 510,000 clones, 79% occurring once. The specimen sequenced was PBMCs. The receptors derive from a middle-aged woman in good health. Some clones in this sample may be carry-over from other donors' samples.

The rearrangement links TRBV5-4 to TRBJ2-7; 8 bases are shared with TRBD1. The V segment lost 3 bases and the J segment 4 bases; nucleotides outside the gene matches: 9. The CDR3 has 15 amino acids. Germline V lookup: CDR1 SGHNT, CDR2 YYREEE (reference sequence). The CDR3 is CASSSGSGGLYEQYF. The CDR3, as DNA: TGTGCCAGCAGCTCAGGATCAGGGGGCCTTTACGAGCAGTACTTC.

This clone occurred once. The CDR3 loop reads CASSSGLAVNTGELFF. Here the CDR3 DNA reads TGTGCCAGCAGCTCGGGACTAGCGGTGAACACCGGGGAGCTGTTTTTT. The chain carries TRBV7-8 and TRBJ2-2; 11 nucleotides align to TRBD2. The germline gives CDR1 SGHVS, CDR2 FQNEAQ. This CDR3 has 16 amino acids. J was trimmed by 1 base and V by 4 bases; bases with no gene match: 2.

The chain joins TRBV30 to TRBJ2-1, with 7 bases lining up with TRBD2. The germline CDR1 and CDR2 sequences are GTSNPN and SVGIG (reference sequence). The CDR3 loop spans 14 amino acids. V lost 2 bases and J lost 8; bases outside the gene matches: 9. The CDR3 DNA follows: TGTGCCTGGAGTTGGGGGAGGGCCTTCGATGAGCAGTTCTTC. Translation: CAWSWGRAFDEQFF.

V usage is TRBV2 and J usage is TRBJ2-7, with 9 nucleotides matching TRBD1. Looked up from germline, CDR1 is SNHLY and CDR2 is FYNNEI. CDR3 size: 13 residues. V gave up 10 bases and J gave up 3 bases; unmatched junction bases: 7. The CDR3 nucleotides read TGTGCCACCTCAGGACAGGGGTTCTACGAGCAGTACTTC. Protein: CATSGQGFYEQYF.

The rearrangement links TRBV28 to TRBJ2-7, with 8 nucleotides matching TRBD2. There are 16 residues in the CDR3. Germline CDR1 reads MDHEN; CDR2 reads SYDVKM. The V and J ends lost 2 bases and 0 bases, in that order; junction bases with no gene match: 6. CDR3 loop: CASSLTRAGGSYEQYF. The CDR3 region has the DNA TGTGCCAGCAGTTTAACCCGGGCGGGGGGCTCCTACGAGCAGTACTTC.

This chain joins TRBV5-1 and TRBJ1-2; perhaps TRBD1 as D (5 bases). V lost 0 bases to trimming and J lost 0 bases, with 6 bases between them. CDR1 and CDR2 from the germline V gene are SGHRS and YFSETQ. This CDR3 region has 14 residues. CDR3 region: CASSLVGANYGYTF. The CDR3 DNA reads TGCGCCAGCAGCTTGGTAGGGGCTAACTATGGCTACACCTTC.

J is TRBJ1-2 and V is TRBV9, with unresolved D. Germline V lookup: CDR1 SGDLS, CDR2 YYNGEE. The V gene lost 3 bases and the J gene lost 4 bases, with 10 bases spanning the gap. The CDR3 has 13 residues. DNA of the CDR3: TGTGCCAGCAGCGGAGGATGGGCCTATGGCTACACCTTC. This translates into CASSGGWAYGYTF.

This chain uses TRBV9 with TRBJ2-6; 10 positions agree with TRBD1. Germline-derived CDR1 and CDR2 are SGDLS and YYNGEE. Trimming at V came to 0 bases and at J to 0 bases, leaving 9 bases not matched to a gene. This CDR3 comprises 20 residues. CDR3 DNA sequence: TGTGCCAGCAGCGTAGAATGGGGGACAGGGGTTTTCTCTGGGGCCAACGTCCTGACTTTC. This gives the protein CASSVEWGTGVFSGANVLTF.

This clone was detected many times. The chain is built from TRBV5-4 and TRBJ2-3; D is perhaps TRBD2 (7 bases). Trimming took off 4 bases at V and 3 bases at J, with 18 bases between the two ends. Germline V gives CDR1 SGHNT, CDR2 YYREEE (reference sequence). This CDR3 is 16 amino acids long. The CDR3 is CASSLGGGSRTDTQYF. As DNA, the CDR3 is TGTGCCAGCAGCCTGGGGGGCGGGAGTAGGACAGATACGCAGTATTTT.

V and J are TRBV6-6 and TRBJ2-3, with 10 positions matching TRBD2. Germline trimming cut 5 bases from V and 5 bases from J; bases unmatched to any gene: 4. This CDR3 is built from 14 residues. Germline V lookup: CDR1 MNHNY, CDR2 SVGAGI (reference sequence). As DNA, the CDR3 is TGTGCCAGCAGTCCCGGGACTAGCGTAGATACGCAGTATTTT. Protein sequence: CASSPGTSVDTQYF.

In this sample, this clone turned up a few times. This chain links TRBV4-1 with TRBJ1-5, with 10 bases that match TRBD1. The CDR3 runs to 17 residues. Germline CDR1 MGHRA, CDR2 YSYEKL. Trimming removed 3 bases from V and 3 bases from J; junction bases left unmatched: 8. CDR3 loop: CASSQLVDRGNNQPQHF. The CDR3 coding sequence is TGCGCCAGCAGCCAGCTTGTGGACAGGGGGAACAATCAGCCCCAGCATTTT.

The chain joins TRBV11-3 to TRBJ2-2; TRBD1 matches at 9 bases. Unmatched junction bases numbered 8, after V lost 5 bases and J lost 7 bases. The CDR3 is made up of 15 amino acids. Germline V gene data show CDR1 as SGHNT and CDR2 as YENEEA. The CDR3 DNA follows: TGTGCCAGCAGCCCCAGGACAGGGGCGGACGGGGAGCTGTTTTTT. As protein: CASSPRTGADGELFF.

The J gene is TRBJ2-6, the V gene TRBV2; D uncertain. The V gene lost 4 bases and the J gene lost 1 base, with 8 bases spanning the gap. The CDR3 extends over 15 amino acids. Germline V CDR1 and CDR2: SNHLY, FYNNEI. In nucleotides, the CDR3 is TGTGCCAGCAGTGTTTTGGGGTCTGGGGCCAACGTCCTGACTTTC. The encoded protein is CASSVLGSGANVLTF.

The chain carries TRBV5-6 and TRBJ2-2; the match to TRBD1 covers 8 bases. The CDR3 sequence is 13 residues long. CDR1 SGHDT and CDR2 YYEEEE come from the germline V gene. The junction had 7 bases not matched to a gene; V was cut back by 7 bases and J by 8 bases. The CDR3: CASRKTGAGELFF. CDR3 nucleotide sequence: TGTGCCAGCCGAAAGACAGGGGCTGGGGAGCTGTTTTTT.

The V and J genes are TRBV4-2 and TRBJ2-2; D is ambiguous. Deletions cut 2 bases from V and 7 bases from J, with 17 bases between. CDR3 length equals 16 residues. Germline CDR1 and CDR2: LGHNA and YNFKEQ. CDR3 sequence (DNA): TGTGCCAGCAGCCAAACACAGTTTACTTTAGGCGGGGAGCTGTTTTTT. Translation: CASSQTQFTLGGELFF.

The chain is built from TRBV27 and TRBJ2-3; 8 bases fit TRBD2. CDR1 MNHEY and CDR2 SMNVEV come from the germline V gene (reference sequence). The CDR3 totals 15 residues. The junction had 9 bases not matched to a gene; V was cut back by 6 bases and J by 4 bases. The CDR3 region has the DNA TGTGCCAGCAGCGGGAGGGCCCTCAGCGCAGATACGCAGTATTTT. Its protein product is CASSGRALSADTQYF.

The DNA of the CDR3 is TGTGCCAGTAGTATAGGACCCCTTAGCACAGATACGCAGTATTTT. It is translated as CASSIGPLSTDTQYF. This chain joins TRBV19 and TRBJ2-3; no definite D call. CDR1 LNHDA and CDR2 SQIVND come from the germline V gene (reference sequence). Trimming shortened V by 1 base and J by 0 bases, and 8 bases separated the two germline ends. This CDR3 is built from 15 residues.

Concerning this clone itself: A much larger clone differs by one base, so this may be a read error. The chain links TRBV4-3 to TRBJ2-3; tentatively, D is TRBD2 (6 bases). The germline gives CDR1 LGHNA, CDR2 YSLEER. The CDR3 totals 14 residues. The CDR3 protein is CAGSQSGRGDTQYF. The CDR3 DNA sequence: TGCGCCGGCAGCCAATCCGGCCGGGGGGATACGCAGTATTTT.

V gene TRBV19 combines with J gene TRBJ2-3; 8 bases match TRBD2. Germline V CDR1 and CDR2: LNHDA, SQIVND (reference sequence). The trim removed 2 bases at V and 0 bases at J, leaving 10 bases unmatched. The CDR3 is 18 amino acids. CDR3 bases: TGTGCCAGTAGTATAAGTCAAATGTTAGCGGGGAGCACAGATACGCAGTATTTT. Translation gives CASSISQMLAGSTDTQYF.

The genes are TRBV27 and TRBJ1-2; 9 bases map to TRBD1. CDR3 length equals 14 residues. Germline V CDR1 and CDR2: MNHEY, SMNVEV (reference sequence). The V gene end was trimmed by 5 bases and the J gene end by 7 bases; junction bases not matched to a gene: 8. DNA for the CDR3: TGTGCCAGCAGTGCCACAGGGGGCTCGACTGGCTACACCTTC. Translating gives CASSATGGSTGYTF.

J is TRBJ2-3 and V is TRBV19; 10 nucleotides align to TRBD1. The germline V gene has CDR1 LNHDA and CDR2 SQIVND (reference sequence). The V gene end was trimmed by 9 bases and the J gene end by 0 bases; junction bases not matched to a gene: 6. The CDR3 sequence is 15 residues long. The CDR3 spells CASRDRGRSTDTQYF. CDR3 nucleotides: TGTGCCAGCCGTGACAGGGGGCGAAGCACAGATACGCAGTATTTT.

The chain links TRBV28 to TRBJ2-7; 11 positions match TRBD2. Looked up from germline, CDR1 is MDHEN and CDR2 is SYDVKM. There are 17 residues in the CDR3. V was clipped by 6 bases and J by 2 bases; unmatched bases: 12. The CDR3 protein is CASRRRPGTSGTYEQYF. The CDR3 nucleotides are TGTGCCAGCAGGCGGAGGCCCGGGACTAGCGGTACCTACGAGCAGTACTTC.

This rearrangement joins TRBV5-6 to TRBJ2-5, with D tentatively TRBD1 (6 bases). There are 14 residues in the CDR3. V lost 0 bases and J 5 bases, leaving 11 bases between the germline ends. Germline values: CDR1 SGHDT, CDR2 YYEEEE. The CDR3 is CASSLAGAGETQYF. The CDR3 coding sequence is TGTGCCAGCAGCTTGGCAGGGGCCGGGGAGACCCAGTACTTC.

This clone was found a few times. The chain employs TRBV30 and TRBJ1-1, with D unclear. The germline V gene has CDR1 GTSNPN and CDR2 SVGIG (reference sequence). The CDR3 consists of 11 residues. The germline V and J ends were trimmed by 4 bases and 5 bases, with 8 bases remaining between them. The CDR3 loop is CAWNGWTEAFF. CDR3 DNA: TGTGCCTGGAATGGGTGGACTGAAGCTTTCTTT.

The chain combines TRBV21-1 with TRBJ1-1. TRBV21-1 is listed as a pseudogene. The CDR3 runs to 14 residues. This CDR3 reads CASSKGRKNTEAFF. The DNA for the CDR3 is TGTGCCAGCAGCAAAGGACGGAAGAACACTGAAGCTTTCTTT.

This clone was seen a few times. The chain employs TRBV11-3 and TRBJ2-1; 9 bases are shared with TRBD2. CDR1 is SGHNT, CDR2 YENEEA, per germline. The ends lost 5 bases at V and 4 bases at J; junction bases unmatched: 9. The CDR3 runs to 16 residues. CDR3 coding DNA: TGTGCCAGCAGCGTAGCGGGAGTGAATGGGTACAATGAGCAGTTCTTC. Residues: CASSVAGVNGYNEQFF.

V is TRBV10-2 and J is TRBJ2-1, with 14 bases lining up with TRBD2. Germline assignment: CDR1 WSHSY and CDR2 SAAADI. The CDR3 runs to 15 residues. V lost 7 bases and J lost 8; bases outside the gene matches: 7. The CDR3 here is CASKSLGLAGDEQFF. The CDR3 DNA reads TGCGCCAGCAAGTCCCTGGGACTAGCGGGAGATGAGCAGTTCTTC.

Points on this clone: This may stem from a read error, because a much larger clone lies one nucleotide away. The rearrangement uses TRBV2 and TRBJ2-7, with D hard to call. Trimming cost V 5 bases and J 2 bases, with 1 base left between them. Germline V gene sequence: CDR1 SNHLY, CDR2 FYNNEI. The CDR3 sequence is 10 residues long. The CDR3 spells CASSPYEQYF. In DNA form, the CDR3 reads TGTGCCAGCAGTCCCTACGAGCAGTACTTC.

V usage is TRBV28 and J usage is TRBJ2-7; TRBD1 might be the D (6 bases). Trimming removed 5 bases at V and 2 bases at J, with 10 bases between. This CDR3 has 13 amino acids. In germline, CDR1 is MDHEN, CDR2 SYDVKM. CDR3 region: CASSATGAYEQYF. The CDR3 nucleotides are TGTGCCAGCAGTGCGACAGGCGCCTACGAGCAGTACTTC.